This record covers a single T cell receptor (beta chain). The source of the sample is a study of control samples from healthy donors and cancer patients. The data were produced by immunoSEQ multiplex PCR, yet TCRdb's version contains in-frame clones alone and is incomplete. Of more than 95,000 clones listed, more than 75% were seen once; the top ten hold roughly 2.8%. V gave up 3 bases and J gave up 3 bases, with 8 bases separating them. The CDR3 runs 13 residues. Germline CDR1 SNHLY, CDR2 FYNNEI. The specimen was blood. The TCR sequence derives from a man aged 60 to 75 in good health. The V call is TRBV2, the J call TRBJ1-1; D gene ambiguous. CDR3 bases: TGTGCCAGCAGTGAGCAAGGCTACACTGAAGCTTTCTTT. It translates to CASSEQGYTEAFF.